This entry concerns a single T cell receptor (beta chain). Here immunoSEQ multiplex PCR was the method, and the copy in TCRdb shows in-frame clones only, minus some. This sample carries tens of thousands of clones, nearly 90% of them seen once, and the ten largest clones take around 0.78%. This CDR3 has 16 amino acids. The germline CDR1 and CDR2 sequences are SGHDT and YYEEEE. V was shortened by 2 bases and J by 0 bases, with 13 bases between the two germline ends. This sample is drawn from a study of OX40 agonist ivuxolimab in advanced cancers. The chain combines TRBV5-6 with TRBJ2-3; D unresolved. The receptor was derived from an adult with an advanced solid tumor such as melanoma, head and neck, liver or kidney cancer. This material consisted of CD4+ or CD8+ T cells sorted from blood, taken in a trial of the OX40 agonist ivuxolimab. The CDR3 protein is CASSFGMTRSTDTQYF. The CDR3 nucleotides are TGTGCCAGCAGCTTTGGCATGACCCGTAGCACAGATACGCAGTATTTT. The variable domain in full, completed from reference TRBV5-6 and TRBJ2-3, reads DAGVTQSPTHLIKTRGQQVTLRCSPKSGHDTVSWYQQALGQGPQFIFQYYEEEERQRGNFPDRFSGHQFPNYSSELNVNALLLGDSALYLCASSFGMTRSTDTQYFGPGTRLTVL.